A single sample is the source of the 10 T cell receptor beta chains below, sequenced in a study of CD8 T cells in Susac syndrome. Random hexamers were used to reverse transcribe an amount of about 0.45 to 1 ug RNA. Each CDR3 protein is one row after TCRdb ran MiXCR on the immunoSEQ multiplex PCR reads. This table has approximately 150,000 distinct CDR3 sequences, 80% to 95% appearing once. The specimen sequenced was CD4+ T cells from PBMCs. The receptors stem from a human donor in good health.

This clonotype was seen a single time. V is TRBV11-1 and J is TRBJ2-3; D ambiguous. The V and J ends lost 7 bases and 0 bases respectively, with 14 bases between them. The CDR3 consists of 15 residues. CDR1 is SGHAT, CDR2 FQDESV, per germline (reference sequence). The CDR3 sequence is CASTLGLPSTDTQYF. CDR3 in DNA: TGTGCCAGCACCTTGGGCCTTCCAAGCACAGATACGCAGTATTTT.

The chain uses TRBV5-6 and TRBJ1-3; D ambiguous. Trimming left V 9 bases short and J 0 bases short, with 13 bases between. Germline loops: CDR1 SGHDT, CDR2 YYEEEE. The length of the CDR3 is 14 residues. CDR3 DNA: TGTGCCACCCAGAGGGCTAGCTCTGGAAACACCATATATTTT. As protein: CATQRASSGNTIYF.

The chain is built from TRBV12-3 or TRBV12-4 and TRBJ1-1; 10 bases line up with TRBD1. The CDR3 has 15 amino acids. Germline trimming cut 4 bases from V and 7 bases from J; bases unmatched to any gene: 9. The CDR3 protein is CASSSRDRGYHEAFF. CDR3 sequence (DNA): TGTGCCAGCAGTTCCCGGGACAGGGGATATCATGAAGCTTTCTTT.

The rearrangement joins TRBV24-1 to TRBJ2-3, with TRBD1 matching over 8 bases. V lost 4 bases to trimming and J lost 4 bases; unmatched junction nucleotides: 6. The CDR3 runs 15 residues. Germline CDR1 reads KGHDR; CDR2 reads SFDVKD. CDR3 amino acids: CATSEGQGAADTQYF. The CDR3 region has the DNA TGTGCCACCAGTGAGGGGCAGGGGGCGGCAGATACGCAGTATTTT.

The chain joins TRBV7-8 to TRBJ2-4; possibly TRBD2 for D (7 bases). This CDR3 comprises 16 residues. Germline CDR1 reads SGHVS; CDR2 reads FQNEAQ. The germline V and J ends were trimmed by 5 bases and 3 bases, with 17 bases remaining between them. Here the CDR3 DNA reads TGTGCCAGCAGCCTTTGGGGGGGCCGACACAAAAACATTCAGTACTTC. Its protein product is CASSLWGGRHKNIQYF.

The chain uses TRBV19 and TRBJ2-5; no definite D call. From germline, CDR1 is LNHDA and CDR2 SQIVND (reference sequence). The length of the CDR3 is 14 residues. V lost 4 bases, J lost 1 base, and 10 bases lay in between. The CDR3 sequence: CASSNWVFQETQYF. The CDR3 nucleotides read TGTGCCAGTAGTAATTGGGTCTTCCAAGAGACCCAGTACTTC.

The rearrangement uses TRBV7-2 and TRBJ1-2, with D tentatively TRBD1 (6 bases). CDR3 size: 13 residues. Deletions cut 6 bases from V and 8 bases from J, with 16 bases between. Germline-derived CDR1 and CDR2 are SGHTA and FQGNSA. In DNA, the CDR3 is TGTGCCAGCAGGCCAGGGGCGGGGTCCGGCTACACCTTC. Its translation is CASRPGAGSGYTF.

CDR3 bases: TGCAGTGCCCATCCTAGCGGGGGCTTTCCCTACGAGCAGTACTTC. Protein: CSAHPSGGFPYEQYF. The V call is TRBV20-1, the J call TRBJ2-7; 10 nucleotides line up with TRBD2. CDR1 is DFQATT, CDR2 SNEGSKA, per germline (reference sequence). V gave up 6 bases and J gave up 2 bases; unmatched junction bases: 10. CDR3 size: 15 residues.

The chain joins TRBV20-1 to TRBJ2-3; D assignment may be TRBD1 or TRBD2 (5 bases each). V lost 5 bases to trimming and J lost 2 bases, with 14 bases between them. In germline, CDR1 is DFQATT, CDR2 SNEGSKA (reference sequence). This CDR3 spans 14 amino acids. CDR3 nucleotides: TGCAGTGCTCCCCTCGGGACCTTCACAGATACGCAGTATTTT. Translated: CSAPLGTFTDTQYF.

CDR3 sequence reads: CASAGPGTGYNEQYF. For the CDR3, the DNA is TGTGCCAGCGCGGGGCCCGGGACAGGGTACAACGAGCAGTACTTC. The chain uses TRBV27 and TRBJ2-7; 9 bases line up with TRBD1. The CDR3 has 15 amino acids. V gave up 8 bases and J gave up 5 bases; unmatched junction bases: 13. Germline V CDR1 and CDR2: MNHEY, SMNVEV (reference sequence).